This T cell receptor (beta chain) was identified in a study of blood T cell repertoires in COVID-19. Study-wide context: The origin of the acute and convalescent COVID-19 samples was the United States, Italy and Spain. Sources were T cells, B-cell-depleted T cells, or PBMCs; the material itself was cDNA or gDNA.

Under the authors' procedure: It was from reference gene primer amplification that nucleated cell counts were estimated. Sequencing used immunoSEQ multiplex PCR; TCRdb keeps in-frame clones, though not all of them. V, J and clone size were drawn from that table, and D and trimming were deduced from the DNA. The repertoire holds around 140,000 clones, with 76% as singletons. The V gene lost 7 bases and the J gene lost 4 bases, with 14 bases spanning the gap. The CDR3 consists of 13 residues. Germline CDR1 and CDR2: SQVTM and ANQGSEA. The sequence came from a woman aged 80 or older with active or convalescent COVID-19. The chain carries TRBV29-1 and TRBJ1-5, with TRBD1 as a possible D gene (6 bases). The sample taken for sequencing was peripheral blood. CDR3 bases: TGCAGCGCAGGGGAAAGGGTGAATCAGCCCCAGCATTTT. The encoded protein is CSAGERVNQPQHF.